These 32 T cell receptor beta chains originate from one sample sequenced in a study of CD8+CD57+ T cells in acquired aplastic anemia. Genomic DNA provided the template from which TCR beta VDJ and CDR3 profiles were obtained. TCRdb itself ran the reads through MiXCR, one entry per CDR3 protein. Of approximately 98,000 distinct CDR3 sequences in the sample, 55% to 75% were seen once. Patients selected for sequencing had displayed CD8+CD57+ cell expansion by flow cytometry. Sequencing was performed on sorted CD4+, CD8+, or CD8+CD57+ T cells (not recorded which) from PBMCs. The receptors were sampled from a human donor with aplastic anemia.

The chain joins TRBV7-9 to TRBJ2-7; D is undetermined. Between the trimmed V and J ends, which lost 5 bases and 3 bases, there was a span of 5 bases. Germline values: CDR1 SEHNR, CDR2 FQNEAQ (reference sequence). CDR3 size: 11 residues. The CDR3 reads CASSLFYEQYF. DNA for the CDR3: TGTGCCAGCAGCCTATTCTACGAGCAGTACTTC. Looking up the rest from reference TRBV7-9 and TRBJ2-7 gives the full variable domain: DTGVSQNPRHKITKRGQNVTFRCDPISEHNRLYWYRQTLGQGPEFLTYFQNEAQLEKSRLLSDRFSAERPKGSFSTLEIQRTEQGDSAMYLCASSLFYEQYFGPGTRLTVT.

This clonotype is termed medium-sized (0.01 to 0.1%). The chain links TRBV10-3 to TRBJ2-7; TRBD2 matches at 11 bases. The V gene end was trimmed by 7 bases and the J gene end by 3 bases; junction bases not matched to a gene: 14. Per the germline V gene, CDR1 is ENHRY and CDR2 is SYGVKD. CDR3 size: 17 residues. The CDR3 spells CAIIGGTSGLVNYEQYF. CDR3 coding DNA: TGTGCCATCATTGGAGGGACTAGCGGCTTAGTTAACTACGAGCAGTACTTC.

The chain uses TRBV6-5 and TRBJ2-7; 7 bases fit TRBD1. The length of the CDR3 is 16 residues. Germline trimming cut 3 bases from V and 2 bases from J; bases unmatched to any gene: 10. The germline CDR1 and CDR2 sequences are MNHEY and SVGAGI. The CDR3 reads CASSYSFPGTAYEQYF. In nucleotides, the CDR3 is TGTGCCAGCAGTTATTCTTTTCCCGGGACAGCCTACGAGCAGTACTTC.

A note on this clonotype: In this CDR3 the conserved last residue, phenylalanine or tryptophan, is missing, so a read error is likely. Because the CDR3's place on the DNA is in doubt, the DNA is left out and the CDR3 is given as listed by TCRdb. This chain's CDR3 is CASSEGWRLAG. V gene TRBV2 combines with J gene TRBJ2-7; the listed D gene, TRBD2, was not tested against the DNA. CDR1 is SNHLY and CDR2 is FYNNEI in the germline V gene. The CDR3 extends over 11 residues, inclusive of both ends.

V and J are TRBV10-3 and TRBJ2-6; D remains ambiguous. The CDR3 runs 15 residues. Germline values: CDR1 ENHRY, CDR2 SYGVKD. Between the trimmed V and J ends, which lost 6 bases and 0 bases, there was a span of 9 bases. CDR3 nucleotides: TGTGCCATCAGCGACGTATTCTCTGGGGCCAACGTCCTGACTTTC. Its protein is CAISDVFSGANVLTF.

This clonotype came up many times. The CDR3 loop reads CASSLTAGGAGYGYTF. The CDR3 coding sequence is TGTGCCAGCAGCTTAACGGCAGGGGGCGCAGGCTATGGCTACACCTTC. The V gene is TRBV7-8, the J gene TRBJ1-2; 8 bases map to TRBD1. The germline V gene encodes CDR1 SGHVS and CDR2 FQNEAQ. CDR3 length equals 16 residues. The J segment lost 4 bases and the V segment lost 2 bases, leaving 9 bases of the junction unmatched.

This clonotype occurred once. The germline gene is not matched at one end of the junction; a read error may be the cause. The J gene is TRBJ1-5, the V gene TRBV2, with 12 positions matching TRBD1. Germline V gene sequence: CDR1 SNHLY, CDR2 FYNNEI. The CDR3 has 16 residues. CDR3 sequence reads: CASREGGQGAFQPQHF. DNA of the CDR3: TGTGCCAGCAGGGAAGGGGGACAGGGGGCGTTTCAGCCCCAGCATTTT. The whole variable domain, filled in from reference TRBV2 and TRBJ1-5, reads EPEVTQTPSHQVTQMGQEVILRCVPISNHLYFYWYRQILGQKVEFLVSFYNNEISEKSEIFDDQFSVERPDGSNFTLKIRSTKLEDSAMYFCASREGGQGAFQPQHFGDGTRLSIL.

This clonotype was counted between two and nine times. At one of its ends the junction is not consistent with the germline gene, which may arise from a read error. This chain uses TRBV7-7 with TRBJ2-2; no definite D call. Per germline, CDR1 SSHAT and CDR2 FNYEAQ (reference sequence). This CDR3 is 12 amino acids long. CDR3 DNA: TGTGCTAGCAGCTTAGTGTCCGGGGAGCTGTTTTTT. This encodes CASSLVSGELFF.

This clonotype has a count of ten or more. The chain employs TRBV27 and TRBJ1-6; TRBD1 is a possible D gene (6 bases). Germline loops: CDR1 MNHEY, CDR2 SMNVEV (reference sequence). The ends were cut back, 2 bases at V and 5 bases at J, with 10 bases in the middle. The CDR3 length is 15 residues. The CDR3 bases are TGTGCCAGCAGTTTAATTGACAGGAATAATTCACCCCTCCACTTT. The encoded protein is CASSLIDRNNSPLHF.

Points on this clonotype: A single base separates this from a much larger clone, so it may be a read error. This chain connects TRBV11-2 to TRBJ2-5; D not certain. This CDR3 contains 15 residues. V shed 5 bases and J shed 5 bases, with 18 bases lying between them. Looked up from germline, CDR1 is SGHAT and CDR2 is FQNNGV. This chain's CDR3 is CASSLTHGYWETQYF. CDR3 coding DNA: TGTGCCAGCAGCCTAACACACGGATATTGGGAGACCCAGTACTTC.

The gene calls are TRBV11-3 and TRBJ1-2; no definite D call. Germline CDR1 is SGHNT and CDR2 is YENEEA. Trimming took 6 bases from V and 7 from J, leaving 15 bases between them. The CDR3 is 13 amino acids. CDR3 DNA: TGTGCCAGCAGTTTAAGGGTTGGAGCTGGCTACACCTTC. Protein product: CASSLRVGAGYTF.

The chain joins TRBV20-1 to TRBJ2-7, with 9 nucleotides matching TRBD1. This CDR3 is 13 amino acids long. The ends lost 6 bases at V and 1 base at J; junction bases unmatched: 4. Germline CDR1 and CDR2: DFQATT and SNEGSKA (reference sequence). The CDR3 DNA reads as TGCAGTGCCGAGGGACAGGGATCCTACGAGCAGTACTTC. Its protein product is CSAEGQGSYEQYF.

The rearrangement links TRBV25-1 to TRBJ2-6, with D tentatively TRBD1 (6 bases). CDR1 and CDR2 (germline): MGHDK, SYGVNS. This CDR3 region has 17 residues. The germline V and J ends were trimmed by 4 bases and 0 bases, with 13 bases remaining between them. CDR3 in amino acids: CASSVGDKGSGANVLTF. In nucleotides, the CDR3 is TGTGCCAGCAGTGTGGGGGACAAAGGCTCTGGGGCCAACGTCCTGACTTTC.

The chain combines TRBV24-1 with TRBJ2-2; possibly TRBD1 or TRBD2 for D (5 bases each). Trimming left V 0 bases short and J 5 bases short, with 12 bases between. This CDR3 spans 16 amino acids. CDR1 is KGHDR and CDR2 is SFDVKD in the germline V gene. The DNA of the CDR3 is TGTGCCACCAGTGATTTGCAGGGACCGCGGACCGGGGAGCTGTTTTTT. Amino acids: CATSDLQGPRTGELFF.

This clonotype was counted only a few times. In DNA form, the CDR3 reads TGTGCCAGCAGCCAGCGGGACAACTCCTACAATGAGCAGTTCTTC. It codes for CASSQRDNSYNEQFF. The chain uses TRBV2 and TRBJ2-1; the D gene is possibly TRBD2 (7 bases). The CDR3 covers 15 residues. The germline V gene encodes CDR1 SNHLY and CDR2 FYNNEI. V dropped 6 bases and J dropped 0 bases, with 12 bases sitting between them.

This clonotype was detected once. J is TRBJ1-5 and V is TRBV7-3; D is uncertain. From germline, CDR1 is SGHTA and CDR2 FQGTGA. This CDR3 has 13 residues. V lost 5 bases and J 3 bases, leaving 8 bases between the germline ends. In DNA form, the CDR3 reads TGTGCCAGCAGCCGACTGGTCAATCAGCCCCAGCATTTT. Translating gives CASSRLVNQPQHF.

The rearrangement uses TRBV2 and TRBJ2-2; D may correspond to TRBD1 or TRBD2 (5 bases each). V lost 6 bases and J 6 bases, leaving 11 bases between the germline ends. The CDR3 has 13 amino acids. Looked up from germline, CDR1 is SNHLY and CDR2 is FYNNEI. CDR3 amino acids: CASRRLGPGELFF. CDR3 nucleotides: TGTGCCAGCAGGCGGTTGGGACCCGGGGAGCTGTTTTTT.

This clonotype was found a few times. The CDR3 DNA sequence: TGTGCCAGCAGTGAATTGGGAAGGGGGCTAGGCTACACCTTC. This translates into CASSELGRGLGYTF. V gene TRBV25-1 combines with J gene TRBJ1-2, with 7 bases identical to TRBD1. Germline V CDR1 and CDR2: MGHDK, SYGVNS. The CDR3 extends over 14 amino acids. J lost 8 bases, V lost 1 base, and 7 bases had no gene match.

This clonotype was detected once. The genes are TRBV15 and TRBJ2-1; D possibly matches TRBD1 or TRBD2 (5 bases each). Germline CDR1 is LNHNV and CDR2 is YYDKDF (reference sequence). Trimming left V 3 bases short and J 8 bases short, with 23 bases between. The CDR3 totals 17 residues. The CDR3 loop is CATSSRCRGPVWDEQFF. The CDR3 coding sequence is TGTGCCACCAGCAGTCGTTGCCGGGGACCAGTATGGGATGAGCAGTTCTTC. The complete variable domain, with remaining parts taken from reference TRBV15 and TRBJ2-1, reads DAMVIQNPRYQVTQFGKPVTLSCSQTLNHNVMYWYQQKSSQAPKLLFHYYDKDFNNEADTPDNFQSRRPNTSFCFLDIRSPGLGDTAMYLCATSSRCRGPVWDEQFFGPGTRLTVL.

The V gene is TRBV7-6, the J gene TRBJ1-3, with D uncertain. From germline, CDR1 is SGHVS and CDR2 FNYEAQ. The V gene lost 1 base and the J gene lost 4 bases, with 11 bases spanning the gap. The CDR3 runs to 15 residues. This CDR3 is CASSLVRAPGNTIYF. In DNA form, the CDR3 reads TGTGCCAGCAGCTTAGTAAGGGCCCCGGGAAACACCATATATTTT.

In this sample, this clonotype turned up a few times. V usage is TRBV20-1 and J usage is TRBJ2-3; maybe TRBD1 (5 bases). The CDR3 covers 15 residues. CDR1 and CDR2 (germline): DFQATT, SNEGSKA (reference sequence). Trimming removed 2 bases from V and 1 base from J, with 13 bases in between. As DNA, the CDR3 is TGCAGTGCTAGACTCGGGCAGGGCGGCACAGATACGCAGTATTTT. Its translation: CSARLGQGGTDTQYF.

V usage is TRBV5-1 and J usage is TRBJ1-2; D ambiguous. The V end was cut by 0 bases, the J end by 8 bases, with 11 bases between. CDR1 SGHRS and CDR2 YFSETQ come from the germline V gene. The CDR3 sequence is 13 residues long. The CDR3 DNA reads TGCGCCAGCAGCTTGGGGCCCGGGCAAGGCTACACCTTC. It encodes CASSLGPGQGYTF. The entire variable domain, with the rest obtained from reference TRBV5-1 and TRBJ1-2, is as follows: KAGVTQTPRYLIKTRGQQVTLSCSPISGHRSVSWYQQTPGQGLQFLFEYFSETQRNKGNFPGRFSGRQFSNSRSEMNVSTLELGDSALYLCASSLGPGQGYTFGSGTRLTVV.

This rearrangement joins TRBV29-1 to TRBJ1-2; tentatively, D is TRBD1 (6 bases). This CDR3 contains 13 residues. The germline V and J ends were trimmed by 5 bases and 5 bases, with 15 bases remaining between them. Per germline, CDR1 SQVTM and CDR2 ANQGSEA. CDR3 coding DNA: TGCAGCGTTCCCACGGGGGCGCGATATGGCTACACCTTC. It is translated as CSVPTGARYGYTF.

This chain joins TRBV19 and TRBJ2-7; D is unclear. The germline CDR1 and CDR2 sequences are LNHDA and SQIVND (reference sequence). This CDR3 comprises 12 residues. V dropped 1 base and J dropped 5 bases, with 6 bases sitting between them. The CDR3 DNA follows: TGTGCCAGTAGTATAGGGACGAACGAGCAGTACTTC. It is translated as CASSIGTNEQYF.

Comment on this clonotype: The limits of the CDR3 on the DNA are not certain, so only TCRdb's listed CDR3 is given. The rearrangement uses TRBV10-1 and TRBJ2-1; TRBD1 reflects the table's D call only, with no check against the DNA. Germline V gene lookup returns CDR1 WNHNN and CDR2 SYGVQD (reference sequence). The CDR3 numbers 15 amino acids, ends counted. CDR3 residues: CASSVGQGSYNEQLF.

The chain combines TRBV7-3 with TRBJ1-6, with D tentatively TRBD1 (5 bases). The CDR3 is made up of 15 amino acids. The germline V gene encodes CDR1 SGHTA and CDR2 FQGTGA. Trimming pared 4 bases from V and 7 bases from J, leaving 14 bases between. CDR3: CASSWTPGPNSPLHF. The CDR3 coding sequence is TGTGCCAGCAGCTGGACCCCGGGACCCAATTCACCCCTCCACTTT.

This clonotype was picked up many times. The chain recombines TRBV29-1 with TRBJ2-2; D gene uncertain. CDR3 length: 10 residues. Trimming pared 6 bases from V and 7 bases from J, leaving 6 bases between. Germline assignment: CDR1 SQVTM and CDR2 ANQGSEA. As DNA, the CDR3 is TGCAGCGTACGTATCGGGGAGCTGTTTTTT. This translates into CSVRIGELFF.

The genes are TRBV10-3 and TRBJ1-1; D gene unclear. The germline V gene encodes CDR1 ENHRY and CDR2 SYGVKD. V lost 0 bases and J lost 10, with 15 bases in between. The CDR3 sequence is 14 residues long. The CDR3 protein is CAISESGIRERAFF. CDR3 in DNA: TGTGCCATCAGTGAGTCGGGTATACGGGAAAGAGCTTTCTTT.

The chain uses TRBV7-2 and TRBJ2-2, with D hard to call. V was cut by 4 bases and J by 7 bases, with 10 bases left in between. Germline CDR1 is SGHTA and CDR2 is FQGNSA. This CDR3 is built from 13 residues. CDR3 residues: CASSYEELGELFF. Here the CDR3 DNA reads TGTGCCAGCAGCTACGAGGAACTCGGGGAGCTGTTTTTT.

The V call is TRBV7-2, the J call TRBJ2-7; D ambiguous. The germline V gene has CDR1 SGHTA and CDR2 FQGNSA. Trimming took off 5 bases at V and 6 bases at J, with 17 bases between the two ends. The CDR3 contains 14 residues. CDR3 sequence reads: CASSPGTGWGEQYF. CDR3 DNA: TGTGCCAGCAGCCCCGGTACGGGCTGGGGCGAGCAGTACTTC.

This sequence joins TRBV20-1 and TRBJ1-2; 10 positions agree with TRBD1. CDR3 length: 13 amino acids. In germline, CDR1 is DFQATT, CDR2 SNEGSKA (reference sequence). The V segment lost 4 bases and the J segment 3 bases; nucleotides outside the gene matches: 2. The CDR3 protein is CSATDRGHYGYTF. The CDR3 nucleotides read TGCAGTGCTACCGACAGGGGGCACTATGGCTACACCTTC.

In its sample, this clonotype was seen many times. The rearrangement joins TRBV19 to TRBJ2-7; TRBD1 matches 7 bases. Germline V gene lookup returns CDR1 LNHDA and CDR2 SQIVND (reference sequence). The CDR3 runs to 13 residues. V was pared by 3 bases and J by 2 bases, with 1 base of the junction left unmatched. In DNA, the CDR3 is TGTGCCAGTAGTATCACAGGGGCCTACGAGCAGTACTTC. It is translated as CASSITGAYEQYF.